This section outlines one T cell receptor (beta chain) sequence together with its context. This sample was included in a study of blood T cell repertoires in COVID-19. Overall study: The origin of the acute and convalescent COVID-19 samples was the United States, Italy and Spain. PBMCs, B-cell-depleted T cells, or T cells provided the cDNA or gDNA that made up the material.

Generated by immunoSEQ multiplex PCR, the TCRdb table keeps only in-frame clones and is missing some. The sample holds some 350,000 clones, over 75% seen once. The germline V gene encodes CDR1 SGHDT and CDR2 YYEEEE. The V end was cut by 2 bases, the J end by 2 bases, with 14 bases between. The CDR3 contains 15 residues. This sequence joins TRBV5-6 and TRBJ2-7, with D tentatively TRBD1 (5 bases). This receptor was taken from a man between 18 and 29 years old who had recovered from COVID-19. Sequenced sample: PBMCs or T cells enriched from blood (not recorded which). This CDR3 reads CASSFFLTVTYEQYF. As DNA, the CDR3 is TGTGCCAGCAGCTTCTTTCTGACAGTCACCTACGAGCAGTACTTC. The complete variable domain, with remaining parts taken from reference TRBV5-6 and TRBJ2-7, reads DAGVTQSPTHLIKTRGQQVTLRCSPKSGHDTVSWYQQALGQGPQFIFQYYEEEERQRGNFPDRFSGHQFPNYSSELNVNALLLGDSALYLCASSFFLTVTYEQYFGPGTRLTVT.